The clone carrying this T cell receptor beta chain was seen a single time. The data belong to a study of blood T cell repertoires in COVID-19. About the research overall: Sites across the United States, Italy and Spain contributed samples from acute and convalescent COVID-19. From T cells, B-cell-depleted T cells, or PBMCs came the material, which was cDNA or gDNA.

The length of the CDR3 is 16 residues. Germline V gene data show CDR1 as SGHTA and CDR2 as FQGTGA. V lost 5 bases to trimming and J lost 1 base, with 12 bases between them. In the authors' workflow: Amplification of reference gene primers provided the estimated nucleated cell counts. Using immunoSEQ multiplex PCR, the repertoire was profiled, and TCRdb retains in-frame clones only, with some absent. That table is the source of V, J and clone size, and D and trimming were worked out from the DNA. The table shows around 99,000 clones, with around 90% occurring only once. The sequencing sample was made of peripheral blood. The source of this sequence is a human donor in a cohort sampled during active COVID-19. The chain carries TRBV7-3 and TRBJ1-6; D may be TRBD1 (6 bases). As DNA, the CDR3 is TGTGCCAGCAGCCAAAGGGGGGGATCCTATAATTCACCCCTCCACTTT. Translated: CASSQRGGSYNSPLHF.